This TCR beta chain stems from a study of blood T cell repertoires in COVID-19. Clones were read by immunoSEQ multiplex PCR, and TCRdb kept only the in-frame ones, dropping some. The sample has some 38,000 clones, around 80% seen once. Germline CDR1 and CDR2: LNHDA and SQIVND (reference sequence). The CDR3 has 13 amino acids. V lost 8 bases and J lost 0, with 10 bases in between. The source of this sequence is a man between 65 and 79 years old with acute or convalescent COVID-19. The J gene is TRBJ1-1, the V gene TRBV19; tentatively, D is TRBD1 (5 bases). Sequenced material: peripheral blood. DNA for the CDR3: TGTGCCAGTGGGGGGGGGATGAACACTGAAGCTTTCTTT. Translating it yields CASGGGMNTEAFF.